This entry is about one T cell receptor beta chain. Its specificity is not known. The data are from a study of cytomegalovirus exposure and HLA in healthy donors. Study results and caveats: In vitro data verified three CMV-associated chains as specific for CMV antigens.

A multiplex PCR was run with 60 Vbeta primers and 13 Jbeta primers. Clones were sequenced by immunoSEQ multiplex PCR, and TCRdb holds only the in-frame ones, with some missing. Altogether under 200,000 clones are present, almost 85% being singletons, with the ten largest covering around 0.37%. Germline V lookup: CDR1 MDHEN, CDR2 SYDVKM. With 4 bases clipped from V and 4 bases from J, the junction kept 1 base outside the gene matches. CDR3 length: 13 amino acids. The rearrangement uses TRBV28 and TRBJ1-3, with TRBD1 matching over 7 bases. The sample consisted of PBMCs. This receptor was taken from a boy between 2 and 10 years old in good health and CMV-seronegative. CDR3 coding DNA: TGTGCCAGCAGTTGGGGACAGGGAAACACCATATATTTT. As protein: CASSWGQGNTIYF.